This T cell receptor beta chain is from a study of T-cell memory formation after mild COVID-19. With 2 bases removed from V and 1 base from J, the gap between germline ends came to 10 bases. Germline V gives CDR1 DFQATT, CDR2 SNEGSKA (reference sequence). CDR3 size: 14 residues. TCRdb redid the calling of the 5' RACE reads with MiXCR, one entry per CDR3 protein. Among some 120,000 distinct CDR3 sequences listed, about a sixth were seen once. Sequencing was done on a sample of PBMCs or a T cell subset sorted from them (not recorded which). The TCR originated in a man between 18 and 29 years old who had mild COVID-19 (a few samples of this study predate the infection). Cell type and time point are not known. This sequence joins TRBV20-1 and TRBJ2-3; D gene ambiguous. CDR3 in DNA: TGCAGTGCTAGACGAGGATTCGGCACAGATACGCAGTATTTT. Amino acid sequence: CSARRGFGTDTQYF.